Listed below are T cell receptor beta chains from one sample, sequenced in a study of blood T cell repertoires in COVID-19. TCRdb's copy holds only in-frame clones and misses some; the assay was immunoSEQ multiplex PCR. The sample lists around 200,000 clones, 85% occurring once. The sequenced sample consisted of PBMCs or T cells enriched from blood (not recorded which). These receptors were obtained from a man aged 40-49 years who had recovered from COVID-19. The CDR3 runs from the conserved cysteine through the conserved F or W. Fields, in order: J gene, V gene, CDR3 protein.

TRBJ2-2 | TRBV7-9 | CASGRSNTGELFF
TRBJ2-7 | TRBV27 | CASRGGTSTGIDEQYF
TRBJ1-1 | TRBV28 | CASSLPRTGNTEAFF
TRBJ2-7 | TRBV7-8 | CASSPMLAAGMYEQYF
TRBJ2-7 | TRBV5-4 | CASSSSVAEQYF
TRBJ2-7 | TRBV7-9 | CASSPGFLAAYYEQYF
TRBJ2-3 | TRBV2 | CASTARTSGTDTQYF
TRBJ1-6 | TRBV6-4 | CASSDSYRLLPSPLHF
TRBJ1-5 | TRBV19 | CASSIVLGGGPQHF
TRBJ2-5 | TRBV9 | CASSVDSQETQYF
TRBJ1-5 | TRBV6-6 | CASSRNQPQHF
TRBJ1-2 | TRBV29-1 | CSVEALDKALSGYTF
TRBJ2-5 | TRBV27 | CASSPDRGSAQYF
TRBJ1-1 | TRBV27 | CASSWTGGYTEAFF
TRBJ1-3 | TRBV30 | CAWSVQGADTIYF
TRBJ2-1 | TRBV5-5 | CASSLPETGRNEQFF
TRBJ2-1 | TRBV24-1 | CATSDREGWQGYNEQFF
TRBJ2-1 | TRBV7-7 | CASSLDRSSYNEQFF
TRBJ1-6 | TRBV6-1 | CASSGRQGPYNSPLHF
TRBJ2-5 | TRBV6-5 | CASSYSPSGETQYF
TRBJ2-1 | TRBV7-2 | CASSTDTHNEQFF
TRBJ1-2 | TRBV19 | CASRTGTGLYGYTF
TRBJ2-3 | TRBV3-1/TRBV3-2 | CASSQEGGRALWTDTQYF
TRBJ2-3 | TRBV27 | CASSPGLNRGTDTQYF
TRBJ2-7 | TRBV19 | CASSRSGTGEQYF
TRBJ1-5 | TRBV5-8 | CASTTRRNQPQHF
TRBJ1-1 | TRBV3-1/TRBV3-2 | CASSRGTGEAFF
TRBJ2-1 | TRBV18 | CASSPGTGRDNEQFF
TRBJ2-7 | TRBV19 | CASSIGHATYEQYF
TRBJ2-5 | TRBV11-2 | CASSSQGETQYF
TRBJ2-1 | TRBV18 | CASSPLGDEQFF
TRBJ1-2 | TRBV9 | CASSSPRQGDHYGYTF
TRBJ2-5 | TRBV7-9 | CASSSKLGVYQETQYF
TRBJ2-1 | TRBV13 | CASSLLAGRDGEQFF
TRBJ1-5 | TRBV19 | CASSTSRALGNQPQHF
TRBJ2-2 | TRBV3-1/TRBV3-2 | CASSRLDRGSGGELFF
TRBJ2-5 | TRBV15 | CATSREGHKLQETQYF
TRBJ1-1 | TRBV19 | CASSSQGARGTEAFF
TRBJ2-7 | TRBV14 | CASSHGTGPIYEQYF
TRBJ1-6 | TRBV5-1 | CASSLGAGTNSPLHF
TRBJ1-4 | TRBV4-3 | CASSQDKTNEKLFF
TRBJ2-5 | TRBV10-3 | CAIGTGSQETQYF
TRBJ2-7 | TRBV19 | CASSHQGYEQYF
TRBJ2-7 | TRBV19 | CASSTLTNRGSSYEQYF
TRBJ1-3 | TRBV10-3 | CAIRPDTSGNTIYF
TRBJ2-4 | TRBV7-2 | CASSLAGGANIQYF
TRBJ2-7 | TRBV7-3 | CASSLSQGYEQYF
TRBJ1-5 | TRBV7-2 | CASSPRSGTGNQPQHF
TRBJ2-5 | TRBV12-3/TRBV12-4 | CASSASGTAVQNF
TRBJ2-7 | TRBV3-1/TRBV3-2 | CASSGGTDEQYF
TRBJ2-3 | TRBV5-1 | CASSTYGGTDTQYF
TRBJ2-7 | TRBV28 | CASSLSSGRDAYEQYF
TRBJ1-5 | TRBV5-8 | CASSPEAWLTGDDNQPQHF
TRBJ1-2 | TRBV2 | CASSPTGGAAYGYTF
TRBJ1-5 | TRBV2 | CASSYRQLSNQPQHF